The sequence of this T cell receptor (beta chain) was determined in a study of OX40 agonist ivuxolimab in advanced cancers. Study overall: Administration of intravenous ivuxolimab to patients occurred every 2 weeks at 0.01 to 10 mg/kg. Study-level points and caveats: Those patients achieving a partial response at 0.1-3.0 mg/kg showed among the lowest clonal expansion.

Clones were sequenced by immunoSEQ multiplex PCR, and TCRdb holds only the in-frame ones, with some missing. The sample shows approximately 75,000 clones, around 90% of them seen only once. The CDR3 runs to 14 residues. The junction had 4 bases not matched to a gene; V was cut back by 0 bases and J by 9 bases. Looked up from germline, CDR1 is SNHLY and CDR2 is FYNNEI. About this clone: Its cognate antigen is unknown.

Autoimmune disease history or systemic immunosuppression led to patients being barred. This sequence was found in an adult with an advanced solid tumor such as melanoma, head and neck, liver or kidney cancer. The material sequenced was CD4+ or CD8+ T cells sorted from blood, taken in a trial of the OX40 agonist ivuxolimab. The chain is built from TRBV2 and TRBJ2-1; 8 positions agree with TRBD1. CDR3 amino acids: CASSEASGGLEQFF. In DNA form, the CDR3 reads TGTGCCAGCAGTGAAGCTTCAGGGGGCCTTGAGCAGTTCTTC.